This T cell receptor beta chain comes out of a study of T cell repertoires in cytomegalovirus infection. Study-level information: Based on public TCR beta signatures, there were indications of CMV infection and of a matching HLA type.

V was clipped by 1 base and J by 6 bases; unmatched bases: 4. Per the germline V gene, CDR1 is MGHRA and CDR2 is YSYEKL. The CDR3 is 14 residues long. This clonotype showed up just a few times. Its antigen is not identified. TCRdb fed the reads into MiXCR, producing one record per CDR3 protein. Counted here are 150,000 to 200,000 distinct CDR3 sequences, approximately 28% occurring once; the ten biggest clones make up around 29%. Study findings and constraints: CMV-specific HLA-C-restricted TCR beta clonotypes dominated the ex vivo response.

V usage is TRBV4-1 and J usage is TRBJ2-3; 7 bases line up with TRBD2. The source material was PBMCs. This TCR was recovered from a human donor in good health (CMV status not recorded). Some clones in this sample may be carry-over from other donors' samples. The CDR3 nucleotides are TGCGCCAGCAGCCAAGCCGGGGAGGGGGATACGCAGTATTTT. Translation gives CASSQAGEGDTQYF.